This TCR beta chain was captured in a study of blood T cells in healthy people across ages (dated by TCRdb to between 2014 and 2017). Some background on the complete study: In model experiments, roughly one uniquely barcoded TCR beta cDNA molecule per two T cells was captured by template switching. Using deep sequencing normalized with unique cDNA molecular identifiers, the study measured how TCR beta repertoire diversity changes with age. The donors were divided into four age groups: young (average about 16 years), middle-aged (approximately 39), aged (about 60) and long-lived (roughly 88). To avoid experimental bias, donors of different ages were randomly spread across the sequencing lanes. Using the same blood draw, the study looked at two additional independent replicas of 1 million unique cDNA reads for two donors, one aged 18 to 30 and the other aged 80 or older.

This clonotype was found a few times. Its antigen specificity is not known. Nothing much larger sits one base from this clone, and base qualities are not available. Donors were 39 systemically healthy Caucasian individuals from Russia aged about 6 to 100 years. Ten milliliters of peripheral blood were drawn from each donor into EDTA-treated Vacutainer tubes. Ficoll-Paque density-gradient centrifugation was used to isolate PBMCs, with at least 7 million per sample. Trizol reagent was used to extract total RNA from the PBMCs, yielding at least 6 micrograms per sample. For every donor, an aliquot of PBMCs went through flow cytometry to measure the percentages of naive CD45RAhigh/CD27high T cells. The method was 5' RACE. Instrument on record: Illumina HiSeq 2500. The second PCR ran for roughly 7 to 12 cycles and used a J-beta primer mix along with a sample-barcoded 5' primer. A unique molecular identifier was introduced onto each TCR beta cDNA molecule by a template-switch 5' adaptor carrying 12 random nucleotides. At least 3 million CDR3-containing paired-end reads were obtained from each sample. First-strand cDNA was synthesized from all RNA with the Mint cDNA synthesis kit, primed by a TRBC-specific oligonucleotide. Following uracil-DNA glycosylase treatment, all cDNA underwent a first 18-cycle PCR with the universal primers M1SS and BC2_uni_R. Regarding the original processing steps: Normalization of each sample was performed by random selection of 1 million high-quality reads, each carrying a distinct molecular identifier. Reads sharing molecular identifiers were discarded rather than binned into consensus sequences. MiTCR, with a Q25 quality threshold and the strictest error-elimination algorithm, was used for CDR3 identification, clonotype clustering and error correction. A nonparametric unseen species model with Euler transformation was used to estimate lower-bound total TCR beta diversity. Through fastp at Q25 and MiXCR, TCRdb rebuilt clones from the public reads, retaining in-frame beta chains. Each CDR3 protein appears once, grouped with its most common genes and DNA. It is TCRdb's table, rather than the study itself, that gives the V and J calls and clone size. Counted in this sample were about 1 million distinct CDR3 sequences; 45% of them appeared once. In total, the top ten clones hold 15% to 20% of the sample.

V was cut back by 6 bases and J by 1 base, leaving a gap of 15 bases between them. Its CDR3 holds 15 amino acids, cysteine through phenylalanine. Left in the record is the CDR3 DNA by itself, 45 bases read in frame from the first base. CDR1 and CDR2, per the germline V gene, are MNHNS and SASEGT. Paper-wide results and their limitations: Estimates of total diversity based on one million sequenced T cells were regarded as lower bounds and as underestimates. A strong correlation was found between observed TCR beta diversity and the percentage of naive T cells measured by flow cytometry. Compared with the aged group, the long-lived group had more naive CD4+ T cells, fewer expanded clones and increased TCR diversity, a pattern suggesting age selection. Because the CMV infection status of the donors was unknown, age-related changes in expanded clonotypes may potentially have been confounded. Bulk unsorted PBMC profiling prevented conclusive comparison of naive and antigen-experienced compartments. Observed TCR beta diversity per million T cells fell roughly linearly with age, and a significant reduction was already apparent by age around 39.

The sample comprised blood. This chain joins TRBV6-1 to TRBJ2-5; TRBD1 could be the D gene, as 7 bases match. The sequence was obtained from a woman aged 55-69 years in good health. The CDR3 is CASRTGRQGQETQYF. Read as DNA, the sequence is TGTGCCAGCAGGACCGGGAGACAGGGCCAAGAGACCCAGTACTTC.